This T cell receptor beta chain was documented in a study of memory CD4+ T cells and cytomegalovirus serostatus. As for this clone: The antigen remains undetermined.

The germline V gene has CDR1 SGHNT and CDR2 YENEEA. This CDR3 has 13 amino acids. V was shortened by 1 base and J by 6 bases, with 9 bases between the two germline ends. The sort gate was single viable CD3+CD4+CD8-CD45RO+ cells for memory CD4+ T cells. Donors' CMV status reflects serum IgG against pp150, pp28, p38, p52. Positive selection with CD4 microbeads enriched total CD4+ T cells. Data came from immunoSEQ multiplex PCR; TCRdb stores just in-frame clones and leaves some out. The table records 25,000 to 30,000 clones, about four fifths of them present only once. Whole-study findings and limits: CD4+ memory repertoires contained about 40% of the roughly 160 reported CMV TCRbeta sequences.

Sequenced material: memory CD4+ T cells from blood. V is TRBV11-3 and J is TRBJ1-2, with a tentative D call TRBD1 (5 bases). The clonotype comes from an adult in good health and CMV-seronegative. DNA for the CDR3: TGTGCCAGCAGCTTAGCCCAGGGTCATGGCTACACCTTC. This encodes CASSLAQGHGYTF.